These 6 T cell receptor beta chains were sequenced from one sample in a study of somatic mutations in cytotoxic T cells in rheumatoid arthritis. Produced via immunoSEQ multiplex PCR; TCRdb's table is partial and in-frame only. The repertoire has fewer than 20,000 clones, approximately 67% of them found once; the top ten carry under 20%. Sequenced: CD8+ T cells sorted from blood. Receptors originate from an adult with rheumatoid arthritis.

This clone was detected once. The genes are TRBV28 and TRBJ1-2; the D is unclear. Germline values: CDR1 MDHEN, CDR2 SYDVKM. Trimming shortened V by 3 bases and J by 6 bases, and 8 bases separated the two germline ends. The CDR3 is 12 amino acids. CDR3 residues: CASSFLRDGYTF. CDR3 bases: TGTGCCAGCAGTTTTCTTAGAGATGGCTACACCTTC.

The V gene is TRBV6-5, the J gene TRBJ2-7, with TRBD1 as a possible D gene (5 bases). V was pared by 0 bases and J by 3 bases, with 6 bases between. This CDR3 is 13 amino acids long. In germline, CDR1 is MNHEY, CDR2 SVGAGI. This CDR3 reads CASSYSQGYEQYF. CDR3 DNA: TGTGCCAGCAGTTACTCCCAGGGCTACGAGCAGTACTTC.

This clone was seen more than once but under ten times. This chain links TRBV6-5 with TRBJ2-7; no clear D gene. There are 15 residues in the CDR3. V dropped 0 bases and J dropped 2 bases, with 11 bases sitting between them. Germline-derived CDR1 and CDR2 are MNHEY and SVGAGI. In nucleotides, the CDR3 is TGTGCCAGCAGTTACTCGATGCAGACCGCCTACGAGCAGTACTTC. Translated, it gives CASSYSMQTAYEQYF.

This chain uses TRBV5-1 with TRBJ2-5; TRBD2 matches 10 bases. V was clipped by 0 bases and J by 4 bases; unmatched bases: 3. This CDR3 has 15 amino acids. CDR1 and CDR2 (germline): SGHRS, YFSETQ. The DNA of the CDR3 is TGCGCCAGCAGCTTGGTCGGGACTAGCGCAGAGACCCAGTACTTC. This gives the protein CASSLVGTSAETQYF.

CDR3 nucleotide sequence: TGTGCCAGCAGTCCCTACACCGGGGAGCTGTTTTTT. It codes for CASSPYTGELFF. The V gene is TRBV28, the J gene TRBJ2-2, with D hard to call. The germline gives CDR1 MDHEN, CDR2 SYDVKM. The germline V and J ends were trimmed by 5 bases and 3 bases, with 4 bases remaining between them. CDR3 length equals 12 residues.

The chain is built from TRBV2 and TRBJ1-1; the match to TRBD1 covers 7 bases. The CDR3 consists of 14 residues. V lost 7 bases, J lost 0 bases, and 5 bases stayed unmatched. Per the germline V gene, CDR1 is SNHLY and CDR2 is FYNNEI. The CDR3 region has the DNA TGTGCCAGCACTTCGACAGGGATGAACACTGAAGCTTTCTTT. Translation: CASTSTGMNTEAFF.